The sample holds a few counts of the clone carrying this T cell receptor (beta chain). The antigen is not known. This CDR3 has 13 residues. Germline V lookup: CDR1 SGHRS, CDR2 YFSETQ. V was clipped by 1 base and J by 6 bases, with 11 bases between them. Ipilimumab-mediated CTLA-4 blockade plus focal radiation was given to patients having chemo-refractory metastatic non-small-cell lung cancer. This entry belongs to a study of radiotherapy plus CTLA-4 blockade in lung cancer. The repertoire was sequenced with immunoSEQ multiplex PCR; TCRdb's copy has only in-frame clones and lacks some. The sample carries more than 80,000 clones, 85% recorded once. General study results and limits: Tumor-derived TCR clones expanded in blood after radiotherapy plus ipilimumab.

V gene TRBV5-1 combines with J gene TRBJ2-7, with D perhaps matching TRBD1 (6 bases). The source was peripheral blood, collected from a patient treated with radiotherapy plus ipilimumab. The sequence derives from a human donor with non-small cell lung cancer that progressed on radiotherapy plus ipilimumab. Some clones in this sample may be carry-over from other donors' samples. Here the CDR3 reads CASSLQWGLEQYF. Here the CDR3 DNA reads TGCGCCAGCAGCTTGCAATGGGGGCTCGAGCAGTACTTC.